This T cell receptor beta chain was profiled in a study of circulating and synovial CD4+ cells in juvenile arthritis. Donors were patients with active juvenile idiopathic arthritis. General study points: Diversity here was lower than in bulk blood CD4 cells.

TCRdb's copy holds only in-frame clones and misses some; the assay was immunoSEQ multiplex PCR. The table includes around 32,000 clones, about 95% detected once. Regarding this clone: The antigen is unknown.

V was cut by 4 bases and J by 0 bases, with 10 bases left in between. Germline V lookup: CDR1 SGDLS, CDR2 YYNGEE. There are 15 residues in the CDR3. The origin of this receptor is a human donor with juvenile idiopathic arthritis. This chain connects TRBV9 to TRBJ2-2; unclear D gene. The sample consisted of CD4+ T cells from blood. Written as DNA, the CDR3 is TGTGCCAGCAGCTTGTTTATTACGAACACCGGGGAGCTGTTTTTT. Translation: CASSLFITNTGELFF. The whole variable domain, remainder taken from reference TRBV9 and TRBJ2-2, is DSGVTQTPKHLITATGQRVTLRCSPRSGDLSVYWYQQSLDQGLQFLIQYYNGEERAKGNILERFSAQQFPDLHSELNLSSLELGDSALYFCASSLFITNTGELFFGEGSRLTVL.